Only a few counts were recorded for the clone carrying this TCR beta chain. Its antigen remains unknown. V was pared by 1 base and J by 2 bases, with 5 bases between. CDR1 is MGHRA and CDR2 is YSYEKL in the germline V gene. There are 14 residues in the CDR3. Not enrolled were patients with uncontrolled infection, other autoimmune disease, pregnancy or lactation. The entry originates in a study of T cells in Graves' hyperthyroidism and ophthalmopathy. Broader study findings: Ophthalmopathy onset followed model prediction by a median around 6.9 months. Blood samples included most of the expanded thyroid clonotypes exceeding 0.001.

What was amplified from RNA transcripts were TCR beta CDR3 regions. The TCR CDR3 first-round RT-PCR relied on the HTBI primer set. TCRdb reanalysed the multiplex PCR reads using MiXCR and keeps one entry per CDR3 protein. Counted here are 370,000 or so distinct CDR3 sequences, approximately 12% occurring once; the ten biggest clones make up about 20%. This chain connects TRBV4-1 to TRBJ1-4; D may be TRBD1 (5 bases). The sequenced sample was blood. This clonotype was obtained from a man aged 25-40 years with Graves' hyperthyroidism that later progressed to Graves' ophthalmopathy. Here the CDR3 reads CASSQGQTNEKLFF. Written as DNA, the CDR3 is TGCGCCAGCAGCCAAGGACAGACTAATGAAAAACTGTTTTTT.